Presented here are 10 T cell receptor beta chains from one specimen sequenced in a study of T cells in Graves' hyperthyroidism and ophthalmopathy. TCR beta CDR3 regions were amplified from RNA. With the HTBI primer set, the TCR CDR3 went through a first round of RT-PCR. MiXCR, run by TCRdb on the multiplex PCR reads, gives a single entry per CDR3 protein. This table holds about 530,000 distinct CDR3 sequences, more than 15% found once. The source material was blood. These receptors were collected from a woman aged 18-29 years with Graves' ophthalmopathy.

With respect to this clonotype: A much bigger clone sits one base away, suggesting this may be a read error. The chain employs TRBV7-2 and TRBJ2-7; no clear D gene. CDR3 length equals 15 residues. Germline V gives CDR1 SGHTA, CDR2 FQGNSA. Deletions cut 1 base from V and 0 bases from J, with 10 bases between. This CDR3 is CASSLERWSSYEQYF. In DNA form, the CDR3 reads TGTGCCAGCAGCTTAGAACGGTGGAGCTCCTACGAGCAGTACTTC.

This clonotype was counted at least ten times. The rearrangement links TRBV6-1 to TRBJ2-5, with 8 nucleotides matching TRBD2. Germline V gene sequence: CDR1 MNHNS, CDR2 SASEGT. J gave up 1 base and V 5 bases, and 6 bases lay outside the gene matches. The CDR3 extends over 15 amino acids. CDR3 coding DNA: TGTGCCAGCAGTATGCTAGCGGGTTCCCAAGAGACCCAGTACTTC. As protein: CASSMLAGSQETQYF.

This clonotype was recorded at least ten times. The CDR3 bases are TGTGCCAGCAGCTTGGCTCTCTACGAGCAGTACTTC. It translates to CASSLALYEQYF. The J gene is TRBJ2-7, the V gene TRBV7-9; D not resolved. CDR3 size: 12 residues. CDR1 is SEHNR and CDR2 is FQNEAQ in the germline V gene (reference sequence). V lost 3 bases and J 3 bases, leaving 6 bases between the germline ends.

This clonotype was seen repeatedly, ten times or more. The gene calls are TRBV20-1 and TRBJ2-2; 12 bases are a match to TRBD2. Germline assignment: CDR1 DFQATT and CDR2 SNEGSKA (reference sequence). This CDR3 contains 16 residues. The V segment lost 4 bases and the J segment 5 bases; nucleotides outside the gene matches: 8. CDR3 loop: CSANRLAGVRTGELFF. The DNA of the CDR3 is TGCAGTGCTAACCGACTAGCGGGAGTTCGTACCGGGGAGCTGTTTTTT.

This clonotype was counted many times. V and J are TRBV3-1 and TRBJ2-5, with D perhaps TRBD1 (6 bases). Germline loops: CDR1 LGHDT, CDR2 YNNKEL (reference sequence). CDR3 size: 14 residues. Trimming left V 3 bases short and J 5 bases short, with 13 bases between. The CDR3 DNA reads TGTGCCAGCAGCCAGGGGACACGATGGGAGACCCAGTACTTC. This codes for CASSQGTRWETQYF.

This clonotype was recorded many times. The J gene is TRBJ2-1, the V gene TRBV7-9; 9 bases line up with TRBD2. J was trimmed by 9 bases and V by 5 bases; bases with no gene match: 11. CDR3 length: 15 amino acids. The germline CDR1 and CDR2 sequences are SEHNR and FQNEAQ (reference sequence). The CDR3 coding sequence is TGTGCCAGCAGCGTACCGGGACTAGCTGTAGGTGAGCAGTTCTTC. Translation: CASSVPGLAVGEQFF. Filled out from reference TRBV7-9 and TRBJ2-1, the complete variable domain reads DTGVSQNPRHKITKRGQNVTFRCDPISEHNRLYWYRQTLGQGPEFLTYFQNEAQLEKSRLLSDRFSAERPKGSFSTLEIQRTEQGDSAMYLCASSVPGLAVGEQFFGPGTRLTVL.

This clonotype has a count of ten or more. This CDR3 is CSVDGTGMDTEAFF. The CDR3 bases are TGCAGCGTTGATGGGACAGGGATGGACACTGAAGCTTTCTTT. The rearrangement uses TRBV29-1 and TRBJ1-1, with 9 positions matching TRBD1. The CDR3 loop spans 14 amino acids. The germline gives CDR1 SQVTM, CDR2 ANQGSEA. With 3 bases clipped from V and 3 bases from J, the junction kept 5 bases outside the gene matches.

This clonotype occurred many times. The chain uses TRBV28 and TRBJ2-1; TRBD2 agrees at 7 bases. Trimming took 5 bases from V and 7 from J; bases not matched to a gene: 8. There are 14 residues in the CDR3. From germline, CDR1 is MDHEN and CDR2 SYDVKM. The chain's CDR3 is CASSRAGLGNEQFF. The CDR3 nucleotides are TGTGCCAGCAGTCGAGCGGGACTCGGGAATGAGCAGTTCTTC. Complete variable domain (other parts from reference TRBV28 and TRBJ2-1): DVKVTQSSRYLVKRTGEKVFLECVQDMDHENMFWYRQDPGLGLRLIYFSYDVKMKEKGDIPEGYSVSREKKERFSLILESASTNQTSMYLCASSRAGLGNEQFFGPGTRLTVL.

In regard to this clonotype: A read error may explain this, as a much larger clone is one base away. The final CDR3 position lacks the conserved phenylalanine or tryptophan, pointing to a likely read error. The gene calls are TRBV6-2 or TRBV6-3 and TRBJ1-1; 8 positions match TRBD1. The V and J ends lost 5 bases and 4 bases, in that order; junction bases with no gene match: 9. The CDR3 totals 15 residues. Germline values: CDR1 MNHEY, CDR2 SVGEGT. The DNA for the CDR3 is TGTGCCAGCAGTCGTCGACAGGGGCGGGGCACTGAAGCTTTCCTT. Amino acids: CASSRRQGRGTEAFL.

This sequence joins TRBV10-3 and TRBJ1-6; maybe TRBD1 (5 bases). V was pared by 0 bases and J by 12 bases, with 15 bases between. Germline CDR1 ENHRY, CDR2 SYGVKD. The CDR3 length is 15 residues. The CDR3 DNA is TGTGCCATCAGTGAGTCGAGGCCAGGGCCTCAACCCCTCCACTTT. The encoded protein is CAISESRPGPQPLHF.